This note documents a single T cell receptor beta chain sequence. Its specificity is not known. This sample stems from a study of graft-versus-host responses after intestinal transplantation. Looking at the study overall: For two to four years after anti-thymocyte globulin induction, all recipients took tacrolimus and steroids.

Data came from immunoSEQ multiplex PCR; TCRdb stores just in-frame clones and leaves some out. The sample records 85,000 to 100,000 clones, around 86% being singletons. V lost 3 bases to trimming and J lost 2 bases; unmatched junction nucleotides: 3. CDR3 length: 15 amino acids. The germline V gene has CDR1 GTSNPN and CDR2 SVGIG (reference sequence). Findings of the study overall: The marrow of recipients harbored GvH clones, and ileum or blood showed some of them first.

This TCR derives from a human patient who received an intestinal transplant, so some T cells may come from the graft donor. The chain combines TRBV30 with TRBJ2-5, with 13 bases that match TRBD2. Sequencing used PBMCs, obtained 255 days after intestinal transplant. The CDR3 DNA reads as TGTGCCTGGAGCCGGACTAGCGGGGGTCAAGAGACCCAGTACTTC. This sequence encodes CAWSRTSGGQETQYF.